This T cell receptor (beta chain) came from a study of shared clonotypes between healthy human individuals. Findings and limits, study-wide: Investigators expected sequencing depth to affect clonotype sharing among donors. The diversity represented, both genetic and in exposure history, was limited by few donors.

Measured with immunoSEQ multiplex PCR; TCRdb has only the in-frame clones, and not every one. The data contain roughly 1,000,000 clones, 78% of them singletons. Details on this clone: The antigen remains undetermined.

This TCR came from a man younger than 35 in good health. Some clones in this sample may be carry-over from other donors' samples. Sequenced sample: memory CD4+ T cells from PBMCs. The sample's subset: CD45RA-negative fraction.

The CDR3 spells CASSPQDRGLYEQYF. In DNA form, the CDR3 reads TGCGCCAGCAGCCCCCAGGACAGGGGGCTGTACGAGCAGTACTTC. The chain links TRBV5-1 to TRBJ2-7; the match to TRBD1 covers 11 bases. This CDR3 has 15 amino acids. The V segment lost 4 bases and the J segment 4 bases; nucleotides outside the gene matches: 7. CDR1 is SGHRS, CDR2 YFSETQ, per germline. Using reference TRBV5-1 and TRBJ2-7 for the parts outside the CDR3, the full variable domain is KAGVTQTPRYLIKTRGQQVTLSCSPISGHRSVSWYQQTPGQGLQFLFEYFSETQRNKGNFPGRFSGRQFSNSRSEMNVSTLELGDSALYLCASSPQDRGLYEQYFGPGTRLTVT.